This T cell receptor beta chain was sequenced for a study of glioma-infiltrating T cells after dendritic cell vaccination. Patients had residual fresh-frozen tumor tissue and more than two years of survival data. General study points: Complete blood and tumor specimen sets were limited to few patients.

Trimming removed 3 bases from V and 3 bases from J; junction bases left unmatched: 5. This CDR3 has 16 residues. Germline V gene lookup returns CDR1 KGHSH and CDR2 LQKENI. Worth noting for this clone: Antigen specificity is unknown.

Only in-frame clones appear in the TCRdb table, and some are missing; sequencing was by immunoSEQ multiplex PCR. The sample comprises more than 60,000 clones, around 83% of which are singletons, and over 8.5% rests with the top ten. The sequence came from a human donor with glioblastoma. Here the sequenced sample was blood, taken before dendritic cell vaccination. The chain employs TRBV18 and TRBJ1-4; 9 nucleotides align to TRBD1. CDR3 in DNA: TGTGCCAGCTCACCGGGGACAGGGCAGGCTAATGAAAAACTGTTTTTT. Translation gives CASSPGTGQANEKLFF.